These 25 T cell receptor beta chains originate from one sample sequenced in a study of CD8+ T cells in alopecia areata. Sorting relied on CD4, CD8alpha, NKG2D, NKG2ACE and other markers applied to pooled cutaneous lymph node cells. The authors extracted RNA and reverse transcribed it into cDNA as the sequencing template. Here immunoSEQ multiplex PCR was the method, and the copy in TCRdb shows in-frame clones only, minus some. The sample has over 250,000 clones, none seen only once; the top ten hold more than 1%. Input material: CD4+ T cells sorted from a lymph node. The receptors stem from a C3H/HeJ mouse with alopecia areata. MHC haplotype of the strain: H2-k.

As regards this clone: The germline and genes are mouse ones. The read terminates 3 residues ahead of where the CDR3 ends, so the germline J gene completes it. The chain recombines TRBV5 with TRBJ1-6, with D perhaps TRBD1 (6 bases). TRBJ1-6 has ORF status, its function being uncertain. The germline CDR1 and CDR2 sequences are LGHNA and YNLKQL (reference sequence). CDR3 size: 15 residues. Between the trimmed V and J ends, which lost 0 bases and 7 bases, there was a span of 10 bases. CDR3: CASSQEYRVNSPLYF. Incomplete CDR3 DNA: TGTGCCAGCAGCCAAGAATACAGGGTGAATTCGCCC.

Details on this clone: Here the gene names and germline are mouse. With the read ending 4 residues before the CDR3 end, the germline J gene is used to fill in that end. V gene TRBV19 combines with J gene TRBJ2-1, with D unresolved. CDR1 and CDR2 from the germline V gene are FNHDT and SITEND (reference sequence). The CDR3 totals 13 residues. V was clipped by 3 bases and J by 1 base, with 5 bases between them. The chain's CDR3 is CASSTENYAEQFF. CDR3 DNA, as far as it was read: TGTGCCAGCAGTACAGAAAACTATGCT. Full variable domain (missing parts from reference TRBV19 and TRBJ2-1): GGIITQTPKFLIGQEGQKLTLKCQQNFNHDTMYWYRQDSGKGLRLIYYSITENDLQKGDLSEGYDASREKKSSFSLTVTSAQKNEMAVFLCASSTENYAEQFFGPGTRLTVL.

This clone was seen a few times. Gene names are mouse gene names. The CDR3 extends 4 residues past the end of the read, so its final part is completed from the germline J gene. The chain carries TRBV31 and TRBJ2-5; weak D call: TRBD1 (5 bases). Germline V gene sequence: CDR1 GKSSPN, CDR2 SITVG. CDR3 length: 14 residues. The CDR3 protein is CAWSLGRAGDTQYF. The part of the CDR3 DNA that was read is TGTGCCTGGAGTCTAGGCAGGGCGGGGGAC.

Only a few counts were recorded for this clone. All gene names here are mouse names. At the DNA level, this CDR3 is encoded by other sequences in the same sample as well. The sequenced CDR3 bases are TGTGCCAGCAGTATAGTAGCAAACACCGGG. Protein: CASSIVANTG. The complete CDR3 reads CASSIVANTGQLYF. The rearrangement uses TRBV19 and TRBJ2-2; D uncertain. The read gets to within 4 residues of the CDR3 end, and the germline J gene fills in the rest. Germline CDR1 and CDR2: FNHDT and SITEND (reference sequence). This CDR3 is built from 14 residues. V dropped 0 bases and J dropped 0 bases, with 3 bases sitting between them.

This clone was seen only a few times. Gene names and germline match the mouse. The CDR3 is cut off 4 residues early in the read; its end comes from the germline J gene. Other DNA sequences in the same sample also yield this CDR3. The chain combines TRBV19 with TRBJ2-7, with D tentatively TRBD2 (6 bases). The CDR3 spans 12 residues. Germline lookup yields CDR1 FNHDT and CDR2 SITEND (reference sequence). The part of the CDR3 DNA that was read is TGTGCCAGCAGCCCCGACTGGTAT. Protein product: CASSPDWY. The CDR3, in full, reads CASSPDWYEQYF.

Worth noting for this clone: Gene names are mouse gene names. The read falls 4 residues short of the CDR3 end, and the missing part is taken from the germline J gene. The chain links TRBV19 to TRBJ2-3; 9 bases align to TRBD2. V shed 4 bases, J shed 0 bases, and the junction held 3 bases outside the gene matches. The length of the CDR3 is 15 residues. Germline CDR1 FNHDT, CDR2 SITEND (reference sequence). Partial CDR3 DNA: TGTGCCAGCAGTCTGGGGGGGTCTAGTGCAGAA. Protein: CASSLGGSSAE. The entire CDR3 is CASSLGGSSAETLYF.

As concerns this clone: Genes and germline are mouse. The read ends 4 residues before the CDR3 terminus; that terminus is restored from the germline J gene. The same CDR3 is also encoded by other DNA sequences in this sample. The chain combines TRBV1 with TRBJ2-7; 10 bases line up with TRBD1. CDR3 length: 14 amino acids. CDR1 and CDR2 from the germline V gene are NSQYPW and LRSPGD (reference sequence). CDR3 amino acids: CTCSASGTGDEQYF. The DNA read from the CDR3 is TGCACCTGCAGTGCCTCCGGGACAGGGGAT.

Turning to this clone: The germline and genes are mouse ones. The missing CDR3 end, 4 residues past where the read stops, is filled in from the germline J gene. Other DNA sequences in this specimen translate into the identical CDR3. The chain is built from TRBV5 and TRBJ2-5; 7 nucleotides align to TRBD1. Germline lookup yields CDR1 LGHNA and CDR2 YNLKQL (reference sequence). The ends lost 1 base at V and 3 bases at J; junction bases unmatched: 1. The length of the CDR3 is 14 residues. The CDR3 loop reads CASSQVGQQDTQYF. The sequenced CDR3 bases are TGTGCCAGCAGCCAAGTGGGACAGCAAGAC.

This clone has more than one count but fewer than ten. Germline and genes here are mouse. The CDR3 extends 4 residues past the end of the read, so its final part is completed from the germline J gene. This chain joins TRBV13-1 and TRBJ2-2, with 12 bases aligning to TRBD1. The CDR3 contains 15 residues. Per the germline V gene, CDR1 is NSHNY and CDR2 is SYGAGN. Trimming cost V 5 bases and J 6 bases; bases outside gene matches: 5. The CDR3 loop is CASRTGTGGSGQLYF. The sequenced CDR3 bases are TGTGCCAGCAGGACCGGGACAGGGGGCTCCGGG.

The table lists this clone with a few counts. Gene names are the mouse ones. CDR3 DNA, as far as it was read: TGTGCCTGGAGTCTACGAGAGACAGGGAACTCC. Amino acid sequence: CAWSLRETGNS. The full CDR3 is CAWSLRETGNSDYTF. The chain links TRBV31 to TRBJ1-2; 7 bases are a match to TRBD1. The read ends 4 residues before the CDR3 terminus; that terminus is restored from the germline J gene. CDR1 and CDR2 from the germline V gene are GKSSPN and SITVG. The length of the CDR3 is 15 residues. The V segment lost 0 bases and the J segment 2 bases; nucleotides outside the gene matches: 6.

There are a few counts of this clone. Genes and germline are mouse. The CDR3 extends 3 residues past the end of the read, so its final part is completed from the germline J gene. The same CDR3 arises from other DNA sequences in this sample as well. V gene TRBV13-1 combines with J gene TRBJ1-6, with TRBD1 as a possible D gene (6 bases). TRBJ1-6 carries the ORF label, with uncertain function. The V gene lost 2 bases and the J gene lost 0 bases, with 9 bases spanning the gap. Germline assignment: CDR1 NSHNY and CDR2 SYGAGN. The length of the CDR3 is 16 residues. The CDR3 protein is CASSEWDISYNSPLYF. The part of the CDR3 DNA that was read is TGTGCCAGCAGTGAATGGGACATTTCCTATAATTCGCCC.

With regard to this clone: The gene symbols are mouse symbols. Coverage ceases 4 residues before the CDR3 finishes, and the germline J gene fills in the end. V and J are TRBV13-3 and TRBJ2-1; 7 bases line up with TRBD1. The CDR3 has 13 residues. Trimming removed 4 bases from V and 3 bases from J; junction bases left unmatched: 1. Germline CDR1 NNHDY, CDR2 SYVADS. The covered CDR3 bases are TGTGCCAGCAGTAGGACAGGCTATGCT. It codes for CASSRTGYA. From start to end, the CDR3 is CASSRTGYAEQFF.

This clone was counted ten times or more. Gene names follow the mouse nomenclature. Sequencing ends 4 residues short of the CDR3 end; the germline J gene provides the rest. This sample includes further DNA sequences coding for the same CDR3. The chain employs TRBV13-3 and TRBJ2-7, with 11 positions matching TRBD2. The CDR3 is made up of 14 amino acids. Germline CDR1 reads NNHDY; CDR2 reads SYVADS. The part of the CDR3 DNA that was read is TGTGCCAGCAGTGAACGGGACTGGGGGTAT. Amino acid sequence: CASSERDWGY. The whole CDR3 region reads CASSERDWGYEQYF.

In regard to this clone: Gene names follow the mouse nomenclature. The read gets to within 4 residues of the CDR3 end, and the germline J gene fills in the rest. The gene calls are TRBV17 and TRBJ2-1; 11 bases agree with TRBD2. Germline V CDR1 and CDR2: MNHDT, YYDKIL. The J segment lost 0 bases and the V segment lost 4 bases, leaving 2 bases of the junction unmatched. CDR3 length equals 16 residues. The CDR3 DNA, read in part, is TGTGCTAGCAGTAAGGGACTGGGGGTTAACTATGCT. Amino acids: CASSKGLGVNYA. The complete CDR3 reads CASSKGLGVNYAEQFF.

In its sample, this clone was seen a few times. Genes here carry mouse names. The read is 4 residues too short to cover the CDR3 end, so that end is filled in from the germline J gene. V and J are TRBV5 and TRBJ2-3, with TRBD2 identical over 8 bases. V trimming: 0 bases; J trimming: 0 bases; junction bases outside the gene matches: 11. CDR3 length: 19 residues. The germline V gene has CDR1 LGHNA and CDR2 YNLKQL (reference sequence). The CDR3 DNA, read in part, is TGTGCCAGCAGCCAAGAAGGGTGGGGGGGAGGTAAAAGTGCAGAA. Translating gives CASSQEGWGGGKSAE. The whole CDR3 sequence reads CASSQEGWGGGKSAETLYF.

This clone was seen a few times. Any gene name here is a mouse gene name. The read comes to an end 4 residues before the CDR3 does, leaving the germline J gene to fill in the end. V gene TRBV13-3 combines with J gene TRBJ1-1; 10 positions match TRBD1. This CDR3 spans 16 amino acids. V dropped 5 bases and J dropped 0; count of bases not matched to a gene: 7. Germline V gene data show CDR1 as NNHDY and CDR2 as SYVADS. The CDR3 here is CASRPDRGIANTEVFF. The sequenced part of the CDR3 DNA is TGTGCCAGCAGACCGGACAGGGGGATTGCAAACACA.

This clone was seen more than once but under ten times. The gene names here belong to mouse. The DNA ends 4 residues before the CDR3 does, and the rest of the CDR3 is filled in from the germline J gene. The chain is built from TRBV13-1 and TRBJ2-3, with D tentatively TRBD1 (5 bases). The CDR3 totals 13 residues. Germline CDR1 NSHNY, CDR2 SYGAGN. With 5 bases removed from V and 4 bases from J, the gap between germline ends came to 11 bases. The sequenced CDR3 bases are TGTGCCAGCAGCCCCAGGGAACCAGAA. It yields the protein CASSPREPE. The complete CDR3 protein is CASSPREPETLYF.

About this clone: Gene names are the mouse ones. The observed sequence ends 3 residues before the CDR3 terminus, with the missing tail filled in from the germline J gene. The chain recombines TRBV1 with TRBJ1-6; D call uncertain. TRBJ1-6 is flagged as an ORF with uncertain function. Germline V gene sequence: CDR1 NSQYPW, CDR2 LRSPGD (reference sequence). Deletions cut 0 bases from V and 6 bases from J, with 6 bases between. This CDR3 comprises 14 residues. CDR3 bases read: TGCACCTGCAGTGCAGATCACAGTAATTCGCCC. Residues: CTCSADHSNSP. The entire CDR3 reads CTCSADHSNSPLYF.

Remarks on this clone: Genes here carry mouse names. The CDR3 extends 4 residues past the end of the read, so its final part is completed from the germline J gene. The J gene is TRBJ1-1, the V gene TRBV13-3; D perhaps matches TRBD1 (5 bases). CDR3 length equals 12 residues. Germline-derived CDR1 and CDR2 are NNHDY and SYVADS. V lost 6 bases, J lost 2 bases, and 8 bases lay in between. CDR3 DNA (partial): TGTGCCAGCACCGACAGTAACACA. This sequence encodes CASTDSNT. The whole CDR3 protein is CASTDSNTEVFF.

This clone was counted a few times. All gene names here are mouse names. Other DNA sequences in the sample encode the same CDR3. The CDR3 loop reads CASSPDWGEDTQYF. The CDR3 bases that were read are TGTGCCAGCAGCCCGGACTGGGGGGAAGAC. This chain links TRBV13-3 with TRBJ2-5; 11 bases map to TRBD2. Read coverage stops 4 residues before the CDR3 terminus; the germline J gene supplies the remainder. The length of the CDR3 is 14 residues. Germline-derived CDR1 and CDR2 are NNHDY and SYVADS. Drawing the rest from reference TRBV13-3 and TRBJ2-5, the complete variable domain is EAAVTQSPRSKVAVTGGKVTLSCHQTNNHDYMYWYRQDTGHGLRLIHYSYVADSTEKGDIPDGYKASRPSQENFSLILELASLSQTAVYFCASSPDWGEDTQYFGPGTRLLVL.

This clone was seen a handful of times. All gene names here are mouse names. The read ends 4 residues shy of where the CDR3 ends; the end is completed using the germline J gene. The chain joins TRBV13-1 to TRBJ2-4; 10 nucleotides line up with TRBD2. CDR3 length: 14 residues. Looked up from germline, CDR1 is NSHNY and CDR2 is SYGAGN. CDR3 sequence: CASSVDWGENTLYF. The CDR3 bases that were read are TGTGCCAGCAGCGTCGACTGGGGGGAAAAC.

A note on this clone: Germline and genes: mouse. The DNA read from the CDR3 is TGTGCCAGCGGTGAGGGACAGGTAAACTATGCT. This sequence encodes CASGEGQVNYA. The full CDR3 protein reads CASGEGQVNYAEQFF. This chain links TRBV13-2 with TRBJ2-1, with 8 bases matching TRBD1. Read data end 4 residues before the CDR3 end; the end is taken from the germline J gene. The junction had 2 bases not matched to a gene; V was cut back by 2 bases and J by 1 base. This CDR3 has 15 amino acids. CDR1 and CDR2 from the germline V gene are NNHNN and SYGAGS (reference sequence).

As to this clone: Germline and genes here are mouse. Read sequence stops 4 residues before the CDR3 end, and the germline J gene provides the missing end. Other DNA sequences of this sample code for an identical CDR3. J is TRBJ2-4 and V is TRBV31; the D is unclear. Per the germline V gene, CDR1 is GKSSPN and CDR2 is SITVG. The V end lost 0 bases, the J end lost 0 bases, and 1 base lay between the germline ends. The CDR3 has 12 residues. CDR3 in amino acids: CAWSLSQNTLYF. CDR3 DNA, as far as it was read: TGTGCCTGGAGTCTCAGTCAAAAC.

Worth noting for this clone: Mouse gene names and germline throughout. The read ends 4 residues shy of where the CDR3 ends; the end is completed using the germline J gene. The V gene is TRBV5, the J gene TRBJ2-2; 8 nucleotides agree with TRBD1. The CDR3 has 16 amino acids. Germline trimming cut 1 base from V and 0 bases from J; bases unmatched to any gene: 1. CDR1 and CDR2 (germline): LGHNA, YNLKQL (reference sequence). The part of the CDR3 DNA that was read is TGTGCCAGCAGCCAAGCGGGACAGGCAAACACCGGG. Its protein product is CASSQAGQANTG. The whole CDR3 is CASSQAGQANTGQLYF.

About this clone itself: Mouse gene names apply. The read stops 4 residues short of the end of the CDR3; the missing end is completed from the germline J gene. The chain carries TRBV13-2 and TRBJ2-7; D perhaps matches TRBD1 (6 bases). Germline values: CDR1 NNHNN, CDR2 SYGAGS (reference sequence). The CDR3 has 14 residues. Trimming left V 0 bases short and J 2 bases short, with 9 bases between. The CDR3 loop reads CASGDAKGAYEQYF. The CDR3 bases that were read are TGTGCCAGCGGTGATGCGAAGGGGGCCTAT.